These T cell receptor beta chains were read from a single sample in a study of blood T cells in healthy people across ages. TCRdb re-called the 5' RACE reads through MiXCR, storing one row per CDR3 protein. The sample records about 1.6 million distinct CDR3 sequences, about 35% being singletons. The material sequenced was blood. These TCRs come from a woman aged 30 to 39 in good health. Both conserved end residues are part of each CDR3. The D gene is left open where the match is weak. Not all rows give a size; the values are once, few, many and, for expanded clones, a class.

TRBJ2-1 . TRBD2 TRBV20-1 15 CSAPGHSGNYNEQFF TGCAGTGCCCCTGGACATAGCGGGAACTACAATGAGCAGTTCTTC
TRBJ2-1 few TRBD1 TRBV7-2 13 CASSLAGGAFRFF TGTGCCAGCAGCCTAGCAGGGGGCGCGTTTCGGTTCTTC
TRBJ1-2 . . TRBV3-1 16 CASSQLRGKRNYGYTF TGTGCCAGCAGCCAATTGCGGGGGAAGAGGAACTATGGCTACACCTTC
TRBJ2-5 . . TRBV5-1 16 CASSLEGEGVQETQYF TGCGCCAGCAGCTTGGAGGGGGAGGGAGTCCAAGAGACCCAGTACTTC
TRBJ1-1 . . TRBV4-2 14 CASSPIPDMSEAFF TGTGCCAGCAGCCCTATACCGGACATGTCTGAAGCTTTCTTT
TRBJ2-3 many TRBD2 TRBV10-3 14 CAISQTSGTDTQYF TGTGCCATCAGCCAAACTAGCGGCACAGATACGCAGTATTTT
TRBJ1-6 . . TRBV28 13 CASRSPLRGPLHF TGTGCCAGCAGGTCCCCTTTGCGGGGACCCCTCCACTTT
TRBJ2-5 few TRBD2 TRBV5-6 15 CASSRTSGAQETQYF TGTGCCAGCAGTAGGACTAGCGGGGCCCAAGAGACCCAGTACTTC
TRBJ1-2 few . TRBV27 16 CASSWSGGQINYGYTF TGTGCCAGCAGTTGGTCGGGAGGACAGATAAACTATGGCTACACCTTC
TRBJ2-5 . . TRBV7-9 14 CASSRQTGQETQYF TGTGCCAGTAGCAGGCAGACAGGCCAAGAGACCCAGTACTTC
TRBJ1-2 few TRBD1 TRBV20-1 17 CSARDWGRGQDNYGYTF TGCAGTGCTAGAGATTGGGGCAGGGGGCAGGATAACTATGGCTACACCTTC
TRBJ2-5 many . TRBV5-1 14 CASSFGRGQETQYF TGCGCCAGCAGCTTCGGCAGGGGACAAGAGACCCAGTACTTC
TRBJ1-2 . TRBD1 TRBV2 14 CVSSEDRGLLGYTF TGTGTCAGTTCCGAGGACAGGGGGCTCCTTGGCTACACCTTC
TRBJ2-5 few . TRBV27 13 CASSDHGGETQYF TGTGCCAGCAGCGACCATGGGGGAGAGACCCAGTACTTC
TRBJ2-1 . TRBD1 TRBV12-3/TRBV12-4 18 CASSSPDRDSRGYNEQFF TGTGCCAGCAGTTCCCCGGACAGGGACTCCCGGGGCTACAATGAGCAGTTCTTC
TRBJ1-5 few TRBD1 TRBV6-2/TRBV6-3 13 CASSRTGEQPQHF TGTGCCAGCAGCAGGACAGGGGAGCAGCCCCAGCATTTT
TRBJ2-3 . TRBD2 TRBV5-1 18 CASSHGLAGGPRTDTQYF TGCGCCAGCAGCCACGGACTAGCGGGAGGGCCGCGCACAGATACGCAGTATTTT
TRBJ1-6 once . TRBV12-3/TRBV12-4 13 CASSLAIDSPLHF TGTGCCAGCAGTTTAGCGATTGATTCACCCCTCCACTTT
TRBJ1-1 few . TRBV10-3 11 CAISGRDEPFF TGTGCCATCTCGGGCAGAGATGAACCTTTCTTT
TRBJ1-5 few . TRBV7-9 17 CASSSWNRASGNQPQHF TGTGCCAGCAGCTCCTGGAACAGGGCAAGCGGCAATCAGCCCCAGCATTTT
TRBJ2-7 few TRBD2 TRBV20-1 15 CSAMPIQRGGYEQYF TGCAGTGCTATGCCCATCCAGCGGGGGGGTTACGAGCAGTACTTC
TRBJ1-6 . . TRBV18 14 CASSPLGADSPLHF TGTGCCAGCTCACCACTGGGCGCGGATTCACCCCTCCACTTT
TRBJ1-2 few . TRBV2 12 CASTPGPYGYTF TGTGCCAGCACTCCGGGACCTTATGGCTACACCTTC
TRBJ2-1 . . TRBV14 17 CASSQDLGLLSYNEQFF TGTGCCAGCAGCCAAGATCTCGGACTACTCTCCTACAATGAGCAGTTCTTC
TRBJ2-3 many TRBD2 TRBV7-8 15 CASSSLAGGPDTQYF TGTGCCAGCAGCTCCCTAGCGGGAGGGCCAGATACGCAGTATTTT
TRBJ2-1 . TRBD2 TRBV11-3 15 CASSLGTSVLDEQFF TGTGCCAGCAGCTTAGGGACTAGCGTTCTTGATGAGCAGTTCTTC
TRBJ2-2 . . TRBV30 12 CAWSQVAGELFF TGTGCCTGGAGCCAGGTGGCGGGGGAGCTGTTTTTT
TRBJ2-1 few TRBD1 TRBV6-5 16 CASSYRDRGSYNEQFF TGTGCCAGCAGTTACCGGGACAGGGGGTCGTACAATGAGCAGTTCTTC
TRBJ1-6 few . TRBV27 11 CAFSRGSPLHF TGTGCTTTTTCCCGGGGTTCACCCCTCCACTTT